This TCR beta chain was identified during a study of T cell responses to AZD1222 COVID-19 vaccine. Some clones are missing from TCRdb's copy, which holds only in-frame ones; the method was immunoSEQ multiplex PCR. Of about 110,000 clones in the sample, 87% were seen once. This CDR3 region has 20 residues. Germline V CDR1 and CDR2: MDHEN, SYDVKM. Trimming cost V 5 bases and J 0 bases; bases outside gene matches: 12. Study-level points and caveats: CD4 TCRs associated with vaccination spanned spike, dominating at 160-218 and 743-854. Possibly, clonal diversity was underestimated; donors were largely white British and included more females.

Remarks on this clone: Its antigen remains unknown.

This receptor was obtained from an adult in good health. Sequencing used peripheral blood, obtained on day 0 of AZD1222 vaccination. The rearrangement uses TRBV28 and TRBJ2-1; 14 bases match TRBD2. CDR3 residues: CASSVFGTSGGAFSYNEQFF. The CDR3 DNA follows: TGTGCCAGCAGTGTCTTTGGGACTAGCGGGGGTGCCTTCTCCTACAATGAGCAGTTCTTC.